The 3 T cell receptor beta chains listed next were all sequenced from one sample in a study of CD8 T cells in Susac syndrome (dated by TCRdb to the late 2010s). The method behind the library was the immunoSEQ multiplex PCR assay. RNA was extracted with the RNeasy kit and roughly 0.5 to 1 ug was reverse transcribed using random hexamers. In-frame beta chains were kept once TCRdb had trimmed the public reads at Q25 with fastp and called clones with MiXCR. Entries are consolidated by CDR3 protein sequence, retaining the most common genes and DNA. This sample has fewer than 150,000 distinct CDR3 sequences in its table, and 95% of those were observed once. The top ten clones comprise 0.15% to 0.2% of the sample. Sequenced sample: CD8+ T cells from PBMCs. The receptors here all came from a human donor with Susac syndrome.

The sample holds one count of this clonotype. This chain connects TRBV4-2 to TRBJ2-7; D is unresolved. Germline CDR1 is LGHNA and CDR2 is YNFKEQ. V lost 1 base and J 3 bases, leaving 7 bases between the germline ends. There are 13 residues in the CDR3. CDR3 loop: CASSQAEVYEQYF. CDR3 nucleotides: TGTGCCAGCAGCCAAGCTGAAGTCTACGAGCAGTACTTC.

The V call is TRBV12-3 or TRBV12-4, the J call TRBJ2-3; no definite D call. There are 16 residues in the CDR3. V lost 4 bases to trimming and J lost 2 bases, with 16 bases between them. CDR3 amino acids: CASSYMLNSLTDTQYF. DNA of the CDR3: TGTGCCAGCAGTTATATGCTTAACAGCCTCACAGATACGCAGTATTTT.

In this sample, this clonotype turned up a few times. The chain employs TRBV6-1 and TRBJ2-7, with D uncertain. The CDR3 runs 13 residues. The germline gives CDR1 MNHNS, CDR2 SASEGT. Between the trimmed V and J ends, which lost 7 bases and 5 bases, there was a span of 15 bases. The CDR3 sequence: CASTRGSADEQYF. The CDR3 coding sequence is TGTGCCAGCACCCGTGGGTCCGCTGACGAGCAGTACTTC.